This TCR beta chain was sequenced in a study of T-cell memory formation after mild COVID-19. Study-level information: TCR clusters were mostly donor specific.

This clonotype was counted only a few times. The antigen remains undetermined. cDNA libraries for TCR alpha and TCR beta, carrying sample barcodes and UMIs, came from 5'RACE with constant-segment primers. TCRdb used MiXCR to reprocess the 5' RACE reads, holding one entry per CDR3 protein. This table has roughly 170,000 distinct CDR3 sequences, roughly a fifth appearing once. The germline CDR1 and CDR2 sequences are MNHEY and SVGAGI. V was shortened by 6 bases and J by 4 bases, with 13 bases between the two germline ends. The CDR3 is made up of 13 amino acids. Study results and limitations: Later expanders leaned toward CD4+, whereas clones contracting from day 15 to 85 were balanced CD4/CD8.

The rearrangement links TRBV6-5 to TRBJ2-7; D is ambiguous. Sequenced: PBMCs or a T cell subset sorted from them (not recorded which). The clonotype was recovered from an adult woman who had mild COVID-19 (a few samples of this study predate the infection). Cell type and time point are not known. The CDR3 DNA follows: TGTGCCAGCAGGGACGCGCAGGCTTACGAGCAGTACTTC. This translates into CASRDAQAYEQYF.